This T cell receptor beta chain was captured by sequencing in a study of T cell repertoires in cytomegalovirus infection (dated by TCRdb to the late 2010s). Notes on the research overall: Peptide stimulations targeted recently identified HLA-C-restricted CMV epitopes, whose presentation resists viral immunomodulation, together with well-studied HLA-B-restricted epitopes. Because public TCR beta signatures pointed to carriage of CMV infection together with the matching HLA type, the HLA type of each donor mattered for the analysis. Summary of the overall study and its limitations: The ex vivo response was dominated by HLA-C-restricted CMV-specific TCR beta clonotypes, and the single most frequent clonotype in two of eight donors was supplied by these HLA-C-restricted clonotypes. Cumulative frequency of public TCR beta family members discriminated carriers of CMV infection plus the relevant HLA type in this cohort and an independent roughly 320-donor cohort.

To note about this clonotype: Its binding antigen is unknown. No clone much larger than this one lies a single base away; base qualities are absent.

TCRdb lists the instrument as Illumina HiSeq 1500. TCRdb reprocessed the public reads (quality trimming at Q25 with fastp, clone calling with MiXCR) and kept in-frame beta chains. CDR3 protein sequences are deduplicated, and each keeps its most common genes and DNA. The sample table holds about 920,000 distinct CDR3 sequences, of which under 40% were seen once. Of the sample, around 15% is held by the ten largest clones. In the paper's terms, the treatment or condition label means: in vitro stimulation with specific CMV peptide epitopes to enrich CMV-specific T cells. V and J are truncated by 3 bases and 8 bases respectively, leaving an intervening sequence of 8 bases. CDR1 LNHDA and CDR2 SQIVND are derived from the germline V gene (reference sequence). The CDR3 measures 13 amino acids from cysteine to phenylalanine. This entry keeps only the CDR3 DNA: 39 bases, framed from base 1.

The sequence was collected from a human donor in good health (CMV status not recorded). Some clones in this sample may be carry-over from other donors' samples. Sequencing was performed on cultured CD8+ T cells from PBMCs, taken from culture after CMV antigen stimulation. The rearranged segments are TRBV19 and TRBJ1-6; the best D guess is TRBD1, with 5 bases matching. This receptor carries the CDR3 CASSITRDSPLHF. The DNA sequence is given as TGTGCCAGTAGTATCACCAGGGATTCACCCCTCCACTTT.